This entry concerns a single T cell receptor beta chain. Trimming removed 10 bases from V and 2 bases from J; junction bases left unmatched: 5. The germline gives CDR1 MDHEN, CDR2 SYDVKM. This CDR3 has 12 amino acids. Only in-frame clones appear in the TCRdb table, and some are missing; sequencing was by immunoSEQ multiplex PCR. The sample has approximately 110,000 clones; approximately 82% are singletons. Specified time point: baseline pretreatment blood. Treatment of the sample: 15 Gy SBRT to primary tumor, nephrectomy 4 weeks later. These data originate in a study of radiation and T cells in renal cell carcinoma.

The chain is built from TRBV28 and TRBJ2-7, with TRBD2 matching over 7 bases. This sequence originates from a woman aged 55-75 years with renal cell carcinoma. Sequences were derived from blood, sampled from a patient whose treatment included radiotherapy and nephrectomy. CDR3 region: CATRGGPYEQYF. The CDR3, as DNA: TGTGCCACCCGGGGAGGGCCCTACGAGCAGTACTTC.